This passage covers 25 T cell receptor beta chains from one sample sequenced in a study of cytomegalovirus exposure and HLA in healthy donors. Primers included in the PCR were 60 Vbeta and 13 Jbeta primers. Method: immunoSEQ multiplex PCR; TCRdb's copy keeps in-frame clones and lacks some. This sample carries roughly 73,000 clones, roughly four fifths of them seen once, and the ten largest clones take around 12%. Sequenced sample: PBMCs. The receptors stem from a man between 65 and 80 years old in good health and CMV-seronegative.

Of note for this clone: This same CDR3 is encoded by further DNA sequences in the sample. The rearrangement joins TRBV2 to TRBJ1-1, with D hard to call. The CDR3 consists of 13 residues. Germline-derived CDR1 and CDR2 are SNHLY and FYNNEI. Deletions cut 8 bases from V and 1 base from J, with 11 bases between. In DNA form, the CDR3 reads TGTGCCAGCCGCACGGGAGAGAACACTGAAGCTTTCTTT. Translating it yields CASRTGENTEAFF.

This chain links TRBV7-2 with TRBJ2-4; 10 bases fit TRBD1. The V and J ends lost 1 base and 1 base, in that order; junction bases with no gene match: 1. This CDR3 contains 16 residues. Germline CDR1 is SGHTA and CDR2 is FQGNSA. CDR3 region: CASSLGTGGAKNIQYF. As DNA, the CDR3 is TGTGCCAGCAGCTTAGGGACAGGGGGTGCCAAAAACATTCAGTACTTC. The full variable domain, in which reference TRBV7-2 and TRBJ2-4 provide the parts outside the CDR3, is GAGVSQSPSNKVTEKGKDVELRCDPISGHTALYWYRQSLGQGLEFLIYFQGNSAPDKSGLPSDRFSAERTGGSVSTLTIQRTQQEDSAVYLCASSLGTGGAKNIQYFGAGTRLSVL.

The CDR3 sequence: CASSPTGTADAGELFF. CDR3 sequence (DNA): TGTGCCAGCTCACCGACGGGGACAGCGGACGCCGGGGAGCTGTTTTTT. V and J are TRBV18 and TRBJ2-2; 7 nucleotides line up with TRBD1. CDR3 length: 16 residues. V lost 3 bases and J lost 6; bases outside the gene matches: 10. Germline V CDR1 and CDR2: KGHSH, LQKENI.

The genes are TRBV7-2 and TRBJ2-3; D may be TRBD2 (6 bases). The CDR3 is 14 residues long. Between the trimmed V and J ends, which lost 8 bases and 4 bases, there was a span of 16 bases. The germline V gene has CDR1 SGHTA and CDR2 FQGNSA. The CDR3 bases are TGTGCCAGCTGTTGGGGGGTAGGGGCAGATACGCAGTATTTT. The encoded protein is CASCWGVGADTQYF.

The CDR3 protein is CASSQTGDSGTGELFF. In DNA form, the CDR3 reads TGTGCCAGCAGTCAAACAGGCGACTCGGGCACCGGGGAGCTGTTTTTT. J is TRBJ2-2 and V is TRBV2; possible D gene TRBD1, 5 bases. CDR1 and CDR2 from the germline V gene are SNHLY and FYNNEI. This CDR3 has 16 amino acids. The V end was cut by 5 bases, the J end by 4 bases, with 17 bases between. Based on the CDR3 plus reference TRBV2 and TRBJ2-2, the full variable domain is EPEVTQTPSHQVTQMGQEVILRCVPISNHLYFYWYRQILGQKVEFLVSFYNNEISEKSEIFDDQFSVERPDGSNFTLKIRSTKLEDSAMYFCASSQTGDSGTGELFFGEGSRLTVL.

The rearrangement joins TRBV10-3 to TRBJ2-1; a weak D match, TRBD1 (6 bases). The CDR3 extends over 15 amino acids. Per the germline V gene, CDR1 is ENHRY and CDR2 is SYGVKD. With 6 bases removed from V and 0 bases from J, the gap between germline ends came to 12 bases. This CDR3 is CAISARDNSYNEQFF. The CDR3 DNA reads TGTGCCATCAGCGCCCGGGACAACTCCTACAATGAGCAGTTCTTC.

CDR3 DNA sequence: TGCGCCAGCAGCCAAGGGGGACAGGAGTTCTATGGGGGCTACACCTTC. It specifies CASSQGGQEFYGGYTF. The chain links TRBV4-3 to TRBJ1-2, with 8 bases matching TRBD1. Germline V gene lookup returns CDR1 LGHNA and CDR2 YSLEER. The CDR3 contains 16 residues. V was pared by 1 base and J by 8 bases, with 12 bases of the junction left unmatched.

This clone appeared a few times. V usage is TRBV27 and J usage is TRBJ1-1, with 8 nucleotides matching TRBD1. Germline V gene sequence: CDR1 MNHEY, CDR2 SMNVEV (reference sequence). CDR3 length: 14 residues. Trimming cost V 1 base and J 4 bases; bases outside gene matches: 2. The CDR3 bases are TGTGCCAGCAGTTTATACAGGGGGGTCACTGAAGCTTTCTTT. This codes for CASSLYRGVTEAFF.

This chain joins TRBV6-1 and TRBJ1-4; a possible D gene is TRBD1 (6 bases). V lost 4 bases and J lost 3, with 15 bases in between. Germline CDR1 MNHNS, CDR2 SASEGT. The CDR3 is 16 amino acids. The CDR3 spells CASSAPRTVANEKLFF. The CDR3 nucleotides read TGTGCCAGCAGTGCCCCAAGGACAGTAGCTAATGAAAAACTGTTTTTT.

This sequence joins TRBV30 and TRBJ2-3; 11 bases fit TRBD2. This CDR3 contains 17 residues. After removal of 2 bases from V and 6 bases from J, the junction contained 13 bases not matched to a gene. Germline V gene lookup returns CDR1 GTSNPN and CDR2 SVGIG (reference sequence). The CDR3 loop is CAWSTRTLAGVVDTQYF. The CDR3 DNA is TGTGCCTGGAGTACCCGGACACTAGCGGGGGTGGTCGATACGCAGTATTTT.

This chain links TRBV11-2 with TRBJ2-7; D possibly corresponds to TRBD2 (6 bases). The germline V and J ends were trimmed by 5 bases and 1 base, with 18 bases remaining between them. This CDR3 comprises 16 residues. Germline assignment: CDR1 SGHAT and CDR2 FQNNGV. CDR3 sequence: CASSTQGGGSSYEQYF. CDR3 bases: TGTGCCAGCAGCACCCAGGGAGGAGGCTCGTCCTACGAGCAGTACTTC.

V gene TRBV6-1 combines with J gene TRBJ1-2; 8 bases agree with TRBD1. The CDR3 length is 15 residues. CDR1 and CDR2 (germline): MNHNS, SASEGT. V lost 5 bases, J lost 7 bases, and 12 bases stayed unmatched. Here the CDR3 reads CASSSYYFTGGGYTF. The CDR3 nucleotides are TGTGCCAGCAGTAGTTATTATTTCACAGGGGGTGGCTACACCTTC.

The chain recombines TRBV27 with TRBJ1-1; TRBD1 matches 7 bases. J was trimmed by 0 bases and V by 5 bases; bases with no gene match: 9. The CDR3 loop spans 16 amino acids. The germline V gene has CDR1 MNHEY and CDR2 SMNVEV (reference sequence). The DNA of the CDR3 is TGTGCCAGCAGTCCCAGACAGGGTGGGTTGAACACTGAAGCTTTCTTT. The encoded protein is CASSPRQGGLNTEAFF.

J is TRBJ1-3 and V is TRBV7-9; D call uncertain. V lost 4 bases to trimming and J lost 0 bases, with 13 bases between them. The CDR3 length is 16 residues. Looked up from germline, CDR1 is SEHNR and CDR2 is FQNEAQ (reference sequence). This chain's CDR3 is CASSSRRADSGNTIYF. CDR3 sequence (DNA): TGTGCCAGCAGCTCGCGGCGGGCCGACTCTGGAAACACCATATATTTT.

This chain connects TRBV7-2 to TRBJ2-7; TRBD1 matches at 8 bases. The CDR3 has 14 amino acids. The V gene end was trimmed by 4 bases and the J gene end by 2 bases; junction bases not matched to a gene: 4. Germline values: CDR1 SGHTA, CDR2 FQGNSA. CDR3 coding DNA: TGTGCCAGCAGCTCAGGACAGGGACCCTACGAGCAGTACTTC. Protein product: CASSSGQGPYEQYF.

V gene TRBV7-2 combines with J gene TRBJ2-3, with D perhaps TRBD2 (5 bases). Per the germline V gene, CDR1 is SGHTA and CDR2 is FQGNSA. The V and J ends lost 0 bases and 0 bases respectively, with 7 bases between them. The CDR3 runs 15 residues. CDR3 sequence reads: CASSLAWRSTDTQYF. The DNA for the CDR3 is TGTGCCAGCAGCTTAGCATGGAGGAGCACAGATACGCAGTATTTT.

About this clone: This CDR3 is also generated by other DNA sequences in the sample. The rearrangement uses TRBV29-1 and TRBJ1-2, with 11 nucleotides matching TRBD1. The CDR3 extends over 14 amino acids. Unmatched junction bases numbered 8, after V lost 6 bases and J lost 5 bases. Germline V lookup: CDR1 SQVTM, CDR2 ANQGSEA. CDR3 nucleotides: TGCAGCGTAGCCGGGACAGGGGGTTGGTATGGCTACACCTTC. Its translation: CSVAGTGGWYGYTF.

The rearrangement uses TRBV5-1 and TRBJ2-2; 9 bases map to TRBD1. Losses at the gene ends were 4 bases for V and 5 bases for J; bases not matched to a gene: 12. The length of the CDR3 is 17 residues. The germline gives CDR1 SGHRS, CDR2 YFSETQ. The CDR3 DNA is TGCGCCAGCAGCGGGGGACAGGGCGGATTCGGGACCGGGGAGCTGTTTTTT. Amino acids: CASSGGQGGFGTGELFF.

In its sample, this clone was seen once. V gene TRBV7-2 combines with J gene TRBJ2-7; 7 positions match TRBD2. The germline CDR1 and CDR2 sequences are SGHTA and FQGNSA. The CDR3 sequence is 15 residues long. After removal of 2 bases from V and 3 bases from J, the junction contained 7 bases not matched to a gene. The CDR3 DNA is TGTGCCAGCAGCTTACTGGTAGCGGGTTACTACGAGCAGTACTTC. Translating gives CASSLLVAGYYEQYF. Variable domain in full (rest from reference TRBV7-2 and TRBJ2-7): GAGVSQSPSNKVTEKGKDVELRCDPISGHTALYWYRQSLGQGLEFLIYFQGNSAPDKSGLPSDRFSAERTGGSVSTLTIQRTQQEDSAVYLCASSLLVAGYYEQYFGPGTRLTVT.

This chain links TRBV28 with TRBJ1-5; TRBD1 is a possible D gene (5 bases). V shed 8 bases and J shed 4 bases, with 12 bases lying between them. Germline V CDR1 and CDR2: MDHEN, SYDVKM. This CDR3 is built from 13 residues. CDR3 protein: CASRRAGNQPQHF. CDR3 DNA sequence: TGTGCCAGCCGCAGGGCAGGGAATCAGCCCCAGCATTTT.

The V gene is TRBV7-2, the J gene TRBJ1-5, with 7 positions matching TRBD1. Germline loops: CDR1 SGHTA, CDR2 FQGNSA. With V trimmed by 10 bases and J by 1 base, 4 bases remained unmatched. The CDR3 consists of 13 residues. CDR3 nucleotides: TGTGCCACCAAGGGACAGAGCAATCAGCCCCAGCATTTT. Protein product: CATKGQSNQPQHF.

The chain couples TRBV20-1 to TRBJ1-1; maybe TRBD1 (6 bases). The CDR3 sequence is 11 residues long. The V end lost 0 bases, the J end lost 8 bases, and 7 bases lay between the germline ends. Looked up from germline, CDR1 is DFQATT and CDR2 is SNEGSKA (reference sequence). Here the CDR3 reads CSARDGQEAFF. CDR3 nucleotide sequence: TGCAGTGCTAGAGACGGACAGGAAGCTTTCTTT.

V and J are TRBV9 and TRBJ1-1; possible D gene TRBD1, 6 bases. The CDR3 covers 14 residues. Trimming stripped 0 bases from V and 7 bases from J, with 13 bases between. From germline, CDR1 is SGDLS and CDR2 YYNGEE. Here the CDR3 DNA reads TGTGCCAGCAGCGTAGCGGCAGGGGAGTGTGAAGCTTTCTTT. Translated, it gives CASSVAAGECEAFF.

The rearrangement links TRBV11-3 to TRBJ1-3; D remains unclear. There are 14 residues in the CDR3. The germline gives CDR1 SGHNT, CDR2 YENEEA. Trimming removed 5 bases at V and 0 bases at J, with 8 bases between. This CDR3 reads CASSDTSSGNTIYF. The CDR3 DNA sequence: TGTGCCAGCAGCGACACTAGCTCTGGAAACACCATATATTTT.

The V call is TRBV7-9, the J call TRBJ2-7, with D hard to call. Germline CDR1 is SEHNR and CDR2 is FQNEAQ (reference sequence). CDR3 size: 13 residues. Between the trimmed V and J ends, which lost 4 bases and 6 bases, there was a span of 13 bases. CDR3 DNA sequence: TGTGCCAGCAGCTCCCTGGAACCAGGCGAGCAGTACTTC. As protein: CASSSLEPGEQYF.